Following are 7 T cell receptor beta chains from one sample sequenced in a study of vaccination and CD4 T cells after COVID-19. Documented treatment: roughly 10-day PBMC culture with coronavirus spike peptide pools or control peptides (ViraFEST assay). Unexposed donor CD4+ T cells predated the COVID-19 pandemic, collected 2011-2018. These receptors are not linked to any known antigen. The Oncomine TCR Beta short-read assay sequenced DNA from cultured CD4+ T cells. TCRdb passed the PCR reads through MiXCR, listing each CDR3 protein once. The data hold 4,100 or so distinct CDR3 sequences, with under 30% observed a single time. The sample taken for sequencing was CD4+ T cells from blood, cultured in vitro. These receptors were obtained from a human donor in good health.

The gene calls are TRBV2 and TRBJ2-1, with D hard to call. Germline CDR1 is SNHLY and CDR2 is FYNNEI. This CDR3 is built from 13 residues. V lost 2 bases to trimming and J lost 5 bases, with 7 bases between them. CDR3 amino acids: CASSELGNNEQFF. CDR3 sequence (DNA): TGTGCCAGCAGTGAATTAGGGAACAATGAGCAGTTCTTC.

This clonotype was counted between two and nine times. The V call is TRBV12-3 or TRBV12-4, the J call TRBJ1-5; D is unclear. Trimming left V 2 bases short and J 3 bases short, with 5 bases between. The CDR3 is made up of 13 amino acids. CDR3 bases: TGTGCCAGCAGTTTATCAGTCAATCAGCCCCAGCATTTT. Protein product: CASSLSVNQPQHF.

The chain joins TRBV5-4 to TRBJ1-1; no clear D gene. Deletions cut 4 bases from V and 2 bases from J, with 6 bases between. The germline gives CDR1 SGHNT, CDR2 YYREEE (reference sequence). This CDR3 is built from 12 residues. The CDR3 sequence is CASSPHNTEAFF. For the CDR3, the DNA is TGTGCCAGCAGCCCCCATAACACTGAAGCTTTCTTT.

This clonotype was picked up a small number of times. The chain carries TRBV20-1 and TRBJ1-5; possible D gene TRBD1, 5 bases. Per germline, CDR1 DFQATT and CDR2 SNEGSKA (reference sequence). Trimming removed 1 base from V and 0 bases from J, with 22 bases in between. This CDR3 is built from 19 residues. This chain's CDR3 is CSARASGAGGIYSNQPQHF. The CDR3, as DNA: TGCAGTGCTAGAGCCTCTGGGGCGGGGGGGATCTATAGCAATCAGCCCCAGCATTTT.

This clonotype is labeled medium-sized (0.01 to 0.1%). CDR3 nucleotides: TGTGCCAGCAGCTTAGCGCTTGGGGGGACCCAGTACTTC. It encodes CASSLALGGTQYF. This sequence joins TRBV7-9 and TRBJ2-5; D may be TRBD1 or TRBD2 (5 bases each). Germline V gives CDR1 SEHNR, CDR2 FQNEAQ (reference sequence). This CDR3 is 13 amino acids long. Trimming pared 0 bases from V and 7 bases from J, leaving 9 bases between. The variable domain in full, with the rest retrieved from reference TRBV7-9 and TRBJ2-5, is DTGVSQNPRHKITKRGQNVTFRCDPISEHNRLYWYRQTLGQGPEFLTYFQNEAQLEKSRLLSDRFSAERPKGSFSTLEIQRTEQGDSAMYLCASSLALGGTQYFGPGTRLLVL.

This clonotype was seen only a few times. The chain employs TRBV7-2 and TRBJ2-1, with TRBD2 identical over 8 bases. The CDR3 has 15 amino acids. V dropped 1 base and J dropped 3; count of bases not matched to a gene: 2. Germline V lookup: CDR1 SGHTA, CDR2 FQGNSA. As DNA, the CDR3 is TGTGCCAGCAGCTTAGGTCGGGGGGGCTACAATGAGCAGTTCTTC. Translation: CASSLGRGGYNEQFF. Complete variable domain (other parts from reference TRBV7-2 and TRBJ2-1): GAGVSQSPSNKVTEKGKDVELRCDPISGHTALYWYRQSLGQGLEFLIYFQGNSAPDKSGLPSDRFSAERTGGSVSTLTIQRTQQEDSAVYLCASSLGRGGYNEQFFGPGTRLTVL.

This clonotype was seen only a few times. The CDR3 DNA reads TGTGCCAGCACCGCGCCGGGGGCCCGCACTGAAGCTTTCTTT. This sequence encodes CASTAPGARTEAFF. The V call is TRBV28, the J call TRBJ1-1; weak D call: TRBD1 (6 bases). The CDR3 loop spans 14 amino acids. The V gene lost 7 bases and the J gene lost 4 bases, with 16 bases spanning the gap. Germline CDR1 reads MDHEN; CDR2 reads SYDVKM. The full variable domain, its missing parts supplied by reference TRBV28 and TRBJ1-1, is DVKVTQSSRYLVKRTGEKVFLECVQDMDHENMFWYRQDPGLGLRLIYFSYDVKMKEKGDIPEGYSVSREKKERFSLILESASTNQTSMYLCASTAPGARTEAFFGQGTRLTVV.